What follows is one TCR beta chain and its context. Antigen specificity is unknown. The data are from a study of long-term antiretroviral therapy in people with HIV. Findings and limits, study-wide: Clones expanded before ART dominated the repertoire at all time points.

An immunoSEQ assay, version v3.0, was performed at survey level. Libraries were prepared by immunoSEQ multiplex PCR; TCRdb keeps only in-frame clonotypes and omits some of them. The sample lists tens of thousands of clones, 94% seen once, with around 2% in the top ten. The J segment lost 3 bases and the V segment lost 8 bases, leaving 4 bases of the junction unmatched. CDR1 SNHLY and CDR2 FYNNEI come from the germline V gene. The CDR3 runs to 14 residues. The material was unsorted PBMCs, obtained 9.2 years after starting antiretroviral therapy. This clonotype was sampled from a man aged 25 to 45 with HIV. The chain joins TRBV2 to TRBJ1-6; 7 bases are shared with TRBD1. The CDR3 coding sequence is TGTGCCAGCTTAAGGACAGGCTATAATTCACCCCTCCACTTT. Encoded protein: CASLRTGYNSPLHF.